These 18 T cell receptor beta chains were all obtained from the same sample, sequenced in a study of identical twins. TCRdb passed the 5' RACE reads through MiXCR, listing each CDR3 protein once. The sample has around 240,000 distinct CDR3 sequences; about 7% are singletons. The sample was also linked to a second study, of yellow fever vaccine responses in identical twins.

Source material: memory (CD45RO+) T cells sorted from blood. The origin of the receptors is a woman aged 18-29 years in good health.

This clonotype was seen only a few times. The chain combines TRBV28 with TRBJ1-1; D remains ambiguous. Germline loops: CDR1 MDHEN, CDR2 SYDVKM. The CDR3 loop spans 12 amino acids. Between the trimmed V and J ends, which lost 7 bases and 5 bases, there was a span of 11 bases. CDR3 in DNA: TGTGCCAGCACGTGGGGTAGTACTGAAGCTTTCTTT. Translating it yields CASTWGSTEAFF. Full variable domain (outside the CDR3, taken from reference TRBV28 and TRBJ1-1): DVKVTQSSRYLVKRTGEKVFLECVQDMDHENMFWYRQDPGLGLRLIYFSYDVKMKEKGDIPEGYSVSREKKERFSLILESASTNQTSMYLCASTWGSTEAFFGQGTRLTVV.

V and J are TRBV2 and TRBJ1-4; 9 bases map to TRBD1. Germline V lookup: CDR1 SNHLY, CDR2 FYNNEI. The ends lost 6 bases at V and 7 bases at J; junction bases unmatched: 9. There are 15 residues in the CDR3. In nucleotides, the CDR3 is TGTGCCAGCAGGAGGACAGGGGCCGAGGTTGAAAAACTGTTTTTT. Residues: CASRRTGAEVEKLFF. The variable domain in full, with the rest retrieved from reference TRBV2 and TRBJ1-4, is EPEVTQTPSHQVTQMGQEVILRCVPISNHLYFYWYRQILGQKVEFLVSFYNNEISEKSEIFDDQFSVERPDGSNFTLKIRSTKLEDSAMYFCASRRTGAEVEKLFFGSGTQLSVL.

The chain joins TRBV5-1 to TRBJ2-1; 10 nucleotides line up with TRBD2. The germline V gene encodes CDR1 SGHRS and CDR2 YFSETQ. The CDR3 consists of 15 residues. Unmatched junction bases numbered 8, after V lost 4 bases and J lost 7 bases. CDR3 sequence reads: CASSITSGKGNEQFF. DNA for the CDR3: TGCGCCAGCAGCATAACTAGCGGGAAGGGGAATGAGCAGTTCTTC.

The genes are TRBV12-3 or TRBV12-4 and TRBJ2-2; no reliable D call. This CDR3 is built from 14 residues. V was trimmed by 4 bases and J by 1 base, leaving 7 bases between them. The CDR3 bases are TGTGCCAGCAGTTACGGACGGAACACCGGGGAGCTGTTTTTT. Translation gives CASSYGRNTGELFF.

The chain links TRBV2 to TRBJ2-7, with D possibly TRBD1 on 6 matching bases. Germline V CDR1 and CDR2: SNHLY, FYNNEI. This CDR3 spans 15 amino acids. Trimming removed 2 bases at V and 5 bases at J, with 16 bases between. CDR3 coding DNA: TGTGCCAGCAGTGAACCAGGGGTGGGTATCCACGAGCAGTACTTC. Its protein is CASSEPGVGIHEQYF.

This clonotype was detected a few times. J is TRBJ2-1 and V is TRBV29-1, with D hard to call. The CDR3 is made up of 13 amino acids. Trimming stripped 3 bases from V and 5 bases from J, with 11 bases between. Germline loops: CDR1 SQVTM, CDR2 ANQGSEA. CDR3 in amino acids: CSVDLPPHNEQFF. Here the CDR3 DNA reads TGCAGCGTTGATCTCCCTCCTCACAATGAGCAGTTCTTC.

This clonotype showed up many times. The chain uses TRBV20-1 and TRBJ1-5; weak D call: TRBD1 (6 bases). This CDR3 has 11 amino acids. Germline V lookup: CDR1 DFQATT, CDR2 SNEGSKA (reference sequence). CDR3 DNA: TGCAGCCCCCGACAGGACCAAACCCAGCATTTT. This sequence encodes CSPRQDQTQHF.

This clonotype was counted at least ten times. The rearrangement uses TRBV9 and TRBJ2-1; the D is unclear. CDR3 length: 15 residues. The V and J ends lost 0 bases and 2 bases respectively, with 9 bases between them. CDR1 and CDR2 (germline): SGDLS, YYNGEE. CDR3 bases: TGTGCCAGCAGCGTAGAGGTGACACCCTACAATGAGCAGTTCTTC. It translates to CASSVEVTPYNEQFF.

For this clonotype: This may come from a read error, since a much larger clone is one base off. The gene calls are TRBV28 and TRBJ2-1; 9 bases line up with TRBD2. This CDR3 contains 17 residues. V trimming: 8 bases; J trimming: 6 bases; junction bases outside the gene matches: 17. From germline, CDR1 is MDHEN and CDR2 SYDVKM. In DNA form, the CDR3 reads TGTGCCAGCCGACTTCACAGGGGCGGGGGGGCCTGCAATGAGCAGTTCTTC. Translating it yields CASRLHRGGGACNEQFF. The full variable domain, rest sourced from reference TRBV28 and TRBJ2-1, is DVKVTQSSRYLVKRTGEKVFLECVQDMDHENMFWYRQDPGLGLRLIYFSYDVKMKEKGDIPEGYSVSREKKERFSLILESASTNQTSMYLCASRLHRGGGACNEQFFGPGTRLTVL.

This clonotype was recorded many times. The genes are TRBV29-1 and TRBJ1-4, with 10 bases fitting TRBD1. CDR1 SQVTM and CDR2 ANQGSEA come from the germline V gene. Trimming at V came to 5 bases and at J to 6 bases, leaving 6 bases not matched to a gene. The CDR3 totals 14 residues. CDR3 sequence reads: CSVSVGTGDEKLFF. The CDR3 DNA reads as TGCAGCGTTTCGGTTGGGACAGGGGATGAAAAACTGTTTTTT.

This rearrangement joins TRBV6-5 to TRBJ1-1, with D possibly TRBD1 on 6 matching bases. This CDR3 has 17 residues. Germline CDR1 is MNHEY and CDR2 is SVGAGI. V lost 4 bases and J 1 base, leaving 19 bases between the germline ends. The CDR3 here is CASSLLGQRVGNTEAFF. The CDR3 bases are TGTGCCAGCAGTTTACTCGGACAGAGGGTGGGGAACACTGAAGCTTTCTTT.

This clonotype was observed many times. Here the CDR3 reads CASSQGAVSYGYTF. The CDR3 DNA follows: TGTGCCAGCAGCCAAGGCGCCGTCAGCTATGGCTACACCTTC. J is TRBJ1-2 and V is TRBV3-1; D is unresolved. The CDR3 extends over 14 amino acids. Germline assignment: CDR1 LGHDT and CDR2 YNNKEL (reference sequence). The ends were cut back, 1 base at V and 4 bases at J, with 10 bases in the middle.

This clonotype has a count of ten or more. The chain recombines TRBV2 with TRBJ1-2; TRBD1 matches 9 bases. The germline V gene encodes CDR1 SNHLY and CDR2 FYNNEI. CDR3 size: 15 residues. V lost 2 bases to trimming and J lost 7 bases; unmatched junction nucleotides: 8. CDR3 protein: CASSESDRGLLGYTF. In DNA form, the CDR3 reads TGTGCCAGCAGTGAATCGGACAGGGGCTTGCTTGGCTACACCTTC. Together with reference TRBV2 and TRBJ1-2, the CDR3 gives the full variable domain: EPEVTQTPSHQVTQMGQEVILRCVPISNHLYFYWYRQILGQKVEFLVSFYNNEISEKSEIFDDQFSVERPDGSNFTLKIRSTKLEDSAMYFCASSESDRGLLGYTFGSGTRLTVV.

This clonotype was seen a handful of times. The J gene is TRBJ2-7, the V gene TRBV20-1; D is ambiguous. Germline lookup yields CDR1 DFQATT and CDR2 SNEGSKA (reference sequence). Trimming removed 4 bases at V and 2 bases at J, with 6 bases between. This CDR3 has 11 amino acids. CDR3 residues: CSATNPYEQYF. In DNA form, the CDR3 reads TGCAGTGCTACCAACCCCTACGAGCAGTACTTC.

This clonotype was recorded many times. The V call is TRBV5-1, the J call TRBJ1-1; no reliable D call. In germline, CDR1 is SGHRS, CDR2 YFSETQ. V was pared by 2 bases and J by 1 base, with 9 bases between. CDR3 length equals 14 residues. In DNA, the CDR3 is TGCGCCAGCAGCTTAGGCGGTAAGAACACTGAAGCTTTCTTT. Its protein product is CASSLGGKNTEAFF.

Only a few counts were recorded for this clonotype. CDR3 DNA sequence: TGTGCCAGCTCATTCAAACCCTTCACAGATACGCAGTATTTT. Protein product: CASSFKPFTDTQYF. V gene TRBV18 combines with J gene TRBJ2-3; no definite D call. Trimming left V 5 bases short and J 2 bases short, with 11 bases between. The CDR3 sequence is 14 residues long. Germline lookup yields CDR1 KGHSH and CDR2 LQKENI.

This clonotype was seen a handful of times. J is TRBJ1-1 and V is TRBV18; TRBD1 is a possible D gene (5 bases). V lost 1 base, J lost 5 bases, and 17 bases lay in between. CDR1 is KGHSH and CDR2 is LQKENI in the germline V gene. The CDR3 spans 16 residues. DNA for the CDR3: TGTGCCAGCTCACCACGCTCAGAGGGGCAGTGGACTGAAGCTTTCTTT. It translates to CASSPRSEGQWTEAFF.

This clonotype was counted ten times or more. The chain combines TRBV18 with TRBJ1-3, with 7 bases that match TRBD1. The CDR3 runs to 14 residues. With V trimmed by 4 bases and J by 4 bases, 4 bases remained unmatched. Germline lookup yields CDR1 KGHSH and CDR2 LQKENI. Written as DNA, the CDR3 is TGTGCCAGCTCACAGACAGGGAACGGAAACACCATATATTTT. It yields the protein CASSQTGNGNTIYF.